This TCR beta chain was sequenced for a study of blood T cell repertoires in COVID-19. At the level of the study: From the United States, Italy and Spain came samples of acute and convalescent COVID-19.

Per the authors' pipeline: Reference gene primer amplification gave estimated nucleated cell counts. TCRdb's copy holds only in-frame clones and misses some; the assay was immunoSEQ multiplex PCR. V and J calls and clone size follow that table, whereas D and trimming were derived from the DNA. The sample carries tens of thousands of clones, 70% to 85% recorded once. Enrolment of Seattle patients took place during active infection, and they were followed longitudinally. CDR3 length: 14 amino acids. V gave up 4 bases and J gave up 7 bases; unmatched junction bases: 4. Germline V gene data show CDR1 as SGHDT and CDR2 as YYEEEE.

The rearrangement joins TRBV5-6 to TRBJ1-6; 8 bases line up with TRBD1. The sample comprised peripheral blood. This TCR derives from a man aged 45-65 years with COVID-19, enrolled during active disease. The CDR3 DNA reads as TGTGCCAGCAGCCTAGGACAGGGAAATTCACCCCTCCACTTT. Its translation: CASSLGQGNSPLHF. The full variable domain, with the rest looked up from reference TRBV5-6 and TRBJ1-6, is DAGVTQSPTHLIKTRGQQVTLRCSPKSGHDTVSWYQQALGQGPQFIFQYYEEEERQRGNFPDRFSGHQFPNYSSELNVNALLLGDSALYLCASSLGQGNSPLHFGNGTRLTVT.